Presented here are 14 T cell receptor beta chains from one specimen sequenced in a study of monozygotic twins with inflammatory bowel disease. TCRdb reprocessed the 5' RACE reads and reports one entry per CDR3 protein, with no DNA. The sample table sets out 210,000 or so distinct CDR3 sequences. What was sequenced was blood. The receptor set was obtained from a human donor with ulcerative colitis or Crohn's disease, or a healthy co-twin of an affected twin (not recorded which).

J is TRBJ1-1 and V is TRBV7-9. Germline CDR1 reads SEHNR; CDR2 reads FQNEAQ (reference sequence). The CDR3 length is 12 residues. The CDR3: CASSLLCTEAFF.

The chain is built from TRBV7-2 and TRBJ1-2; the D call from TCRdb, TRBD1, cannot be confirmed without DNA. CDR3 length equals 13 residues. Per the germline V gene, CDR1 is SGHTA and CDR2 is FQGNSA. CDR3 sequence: CASSLSRGPGYTF.

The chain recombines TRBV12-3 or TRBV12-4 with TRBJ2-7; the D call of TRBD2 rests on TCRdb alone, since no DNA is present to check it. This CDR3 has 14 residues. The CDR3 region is CASSGLAGGGEQYF.

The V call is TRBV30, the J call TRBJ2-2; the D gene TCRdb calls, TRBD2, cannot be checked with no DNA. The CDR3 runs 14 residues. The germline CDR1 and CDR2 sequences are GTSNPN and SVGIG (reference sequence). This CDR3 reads CAWSIGVGAGELFF.

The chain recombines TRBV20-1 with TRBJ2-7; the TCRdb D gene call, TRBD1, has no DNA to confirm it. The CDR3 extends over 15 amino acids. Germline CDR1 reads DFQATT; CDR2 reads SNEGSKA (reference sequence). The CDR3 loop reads CSASGTGTGTYEQYF.

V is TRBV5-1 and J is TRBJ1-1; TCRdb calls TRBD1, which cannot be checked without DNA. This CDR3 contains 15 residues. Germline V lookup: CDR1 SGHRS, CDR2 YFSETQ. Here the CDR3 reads CASSLSVGGGGEAFF.

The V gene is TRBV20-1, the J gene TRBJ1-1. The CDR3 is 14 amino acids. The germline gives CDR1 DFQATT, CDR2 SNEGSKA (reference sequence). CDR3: CSARKMYMNTEAFF.

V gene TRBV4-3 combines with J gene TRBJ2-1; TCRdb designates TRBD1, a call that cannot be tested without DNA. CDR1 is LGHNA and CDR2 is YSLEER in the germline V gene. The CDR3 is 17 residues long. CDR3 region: CASSQISVGTADNEQFF.

The CDR3 reads CASSSPGRSFYGNTIYF. This chain links TRBV7-2 with TRBJ1-3; TCRdb's D call, TRBD1, is unchecked because there is no DNA. This CDR3 spans 17 amino acids. Germline CDR1 and CDR2: SGHTA and FQGNSA.

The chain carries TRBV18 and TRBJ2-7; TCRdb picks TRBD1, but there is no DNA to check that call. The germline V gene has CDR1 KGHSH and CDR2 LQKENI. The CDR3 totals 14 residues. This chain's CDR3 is CASSPITTGYEQYF.

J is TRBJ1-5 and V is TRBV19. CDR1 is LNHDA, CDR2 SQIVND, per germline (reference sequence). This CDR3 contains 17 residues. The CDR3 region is CASSNSVEVWGNQPQHF.

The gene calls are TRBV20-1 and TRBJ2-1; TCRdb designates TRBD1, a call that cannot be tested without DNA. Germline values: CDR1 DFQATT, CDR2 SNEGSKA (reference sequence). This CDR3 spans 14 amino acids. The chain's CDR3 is CSAARDGTYNEQFF.

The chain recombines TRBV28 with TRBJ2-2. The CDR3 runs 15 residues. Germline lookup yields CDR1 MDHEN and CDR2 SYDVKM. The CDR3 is CASALRNRSTGELFF.

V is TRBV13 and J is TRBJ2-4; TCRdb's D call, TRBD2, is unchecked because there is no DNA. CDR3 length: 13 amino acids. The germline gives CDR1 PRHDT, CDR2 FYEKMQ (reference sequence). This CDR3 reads CASSPDQRGIQYF.